This T cell receptor (beta chain) is from a study of blood T cell repertoires in COVID-19. Whole-study context: There were acute and convalescent COVID-19 samples, and they came from the United States, Italy and Spain. T cells, B-cell-depleted T cells, or PBMCs provided the cDNA or gDNA that served as material.

As originally analysed: Counts of nucleated cells, estimated from reference gene primer amplification, were obtained. Assay: immunoSEQ multiplex PCR; the TCRdb copy retains only in-frame clones and omits some. V and J calls and clone size are given by that table; D and trimming were obtained from the DNA. The sample yields roughly 76,000 clones, about 89% seen once. Germline assignment: CDR1 LGHNA and CDR2 YNFKEQ. The CDR3 contains 20 residues. V lost 2 bases and J lost 8; bases outside the gene matches: 22. The clonotype comes from a man aged 65 to 85 with active or convalescent COVID-19. This sequence joins TRBV4-2 and TRBJ2-1, with 9 bases fitting TRBD2. The sequenced sample was peripheral blood. DNA for the CDR3: TGTGCCAGCAGCCAACCGGGTCGGCTAGCGGGAACCGAGAGGGGCGATGAGCAGTTCTTC. This sequence encodes CASSQPGRLAGTERGDEQFF.